Sequencing of this TCR beta chain was carried out in a study of blood T cell repertoires in COVID-19. Study background: Sample material is recorded as cDNA or gDNA derived from T cells, B-cell-depleted T cells, or PBMCs.

This CDR3 has 15 amino acids. Germline V gene data show CDR1 as MNHEY and CDR2 as SVGAGI. After removal of 6 bases from V and 1 base from J, the junction contained 4 bases not matched to a gene. TCRdb's copy holds only in-frame clones and misses some; the assay was immunoSEQ multiplex PCR. Of approximately 45,000 clones listed, 87% are singletons. The origin of this receptor is a woman of 80 years or more with COVID-19, enrolled during active disease. The genes are TRBV6-5 and TRBJ2-2; 8 nucleotides match TRBD1. Input material: peripheral blood. The CDR3 region is CASRGQALNTGELFF. The CDR3 DNA sequence: TGTGCCAGCAGGGGACAGGCTCTGAACACCGGGGAGCTGTTTTTT.